This T cell receptor (beta chain) appears in the sequencing data of a study of T cell repertoires in cytomegalovirus infection. Turning to the study itself: Shared public TCR beta signatures pointed to both CMV infection and a matching HLA type.

The CDR3 covers 14 residues. Germline CDR1 LGHNA, CDR2 YNFKEQ. V gave up 0 bases and J gave up 6 bases, with 9 bases separating them. In regard to this clonotype: Antigen specificity is unknown.

TCRdb used MiXCR to reprocess the reads, holding one entry per CDR3 protein. The repertoire includes roughly 700,000 distinct CDR3 sequences, 30% to 35% of them detected once, and 18% sits in the top ten. V usage is TRBV4-2 and J usage is TRBJ2-1; weak D call: TRBD2 (6 bases). This clonotype was sampled from a human donor in good health (CMV status not recorded). Some clones in this sample may be carry-over from other donors' samples. This sample comprised cultured PBMCs, obtained from culture after CMV antigen stimulation. The CDR3 sequence is CASSQDGGRNEQFF. In DNA form, the CDR3 reads TGTGCCAGCAGCCAAGACGGGGGACGCAATGAGCAGTTCTTC.